Listed below are T cell receptor beta chains from one sample, sequenced in a study of shared clonotypes between healthy human individuals. Using immunoSEQ multiplex PCR, the repertoire was profiled, and TCRdb retains in-frame clones only, with some absent. This repertoire shows about 510,000 clones, about 95% found once; its top ten account for about 0.064%. Sequences were obtained from naive CD4+ T cells sorted from blood. The receptor set was obtained from a woman younger than 45 in good health. Both conserved end residues are part of each CDR3. Fields, in order: V gene, J gene, clone size, D gene, CDR3 protein, CDR3 DNA. D genes are given only for firm matches. Size is omitted from some rows. Given values are once, few, many or a class for expanded clones.

v_gene: TRBV7-2; j_gene: TRBJ2-2; abundance: .; d_gene: TRBD2; CDR3aa: CANKGAGGNTGELFF; CDR3nt: TGTGCCAACAAAGGGGCGGGAGGGAACACCGGGGAGCTGTTTTTT
v_gene: TRBV28; j_gene: TRBJ2-7; abundance: .; d_gene: TRBD2; CDR3aa: CASRLARSSYEQYF; CDR3nt: TGTGCCAGCAGACTAGCGCGTAGCTCCTACGAGCAGTACTTC
v_gene: TRBV30; j_gene: TRBJ2-5; abundance: .; d_gene: .; CDR3aa: CAWSVRDQETQYF; CDR3nt: TGTGCCTGGAGTGTACGGGATCAAGAGACCCAGTACTTC
v_gene: TRBV7-8; j_gene: TRBJ1-2; abundance: .; d_gene: .; CDR3aa: CASSLVGLNYGYTF; CDR3nt: TGTGCCAGCAGCTTAGTAGGCCTTAACTATGGCTACACCTTC
v_gene: TRBV7-9; j_gene: TRBJ2-1; abundance: .; d_gene: .; CDR3aa: CASSRAGGVSSYNEQFF; CDR3nt: TGTGCCAGCAGCCGCGCCGGGGGAGTGAGCTCCTACAATGAGCAGTTCTTC
v_gene: TRBV7-9; j_gene: TRBJ1-2; abundance: .; d_gene: .; CDR3aa: CASSLENRGGYTF; CDR3nt: TGTGCCAGCAGCTTAGAGAATAGAGGTGGCTACACCTTC
v_gene: TRBV2; j_gene: TRBJ1-3; abundance: .; d_gene: .; CDR3aa: CALGSAVGLSGNTIYF; CDR3nt: TGTGCCCTTGGTTCCGCAGTGGGACTTTCTGGAAACACCATATATTTT
v_gene: TRBV7-8; j_gene: TRBJ2-3; abundance: .; d_gene: TRBD2; CDR3aa: CASRHSREGLGDTQYF; CDR3nt: TGTGCCAGCAGACATAGCAGGGAGGGCCTCGGAGATACGCAGTATTTT
v_gene: TRBV10-2; j_gene: TRBJ2-1; abundance: .; d_gene: .; CDR3aa: CASSGFRGWTYNEQFF; CDR3nt: TGCGCCAGCAGTGGTTTCAGGGGCTGGACCTACAATGAGCAGTTCTTC
v_gene: TRBV6-4; j_gene: TRBJ1-5; abundance: .; d_gene: TRBD1; CDR3aa: CASSGDPGQGDQPQHF; CDR3nt: TGTGCCAGCAGTGGGGACCCGGGACAGGGAGATCAGCCCCAGCATTTT
v_gene: TRBV19; j_gene: TRBJ1-4; abundance: once; d_gene: .; CDR3aa: CASAGTSNEKLFF; CDR3nt: TGTGCCAGTGCCGGGACATCGAATGAAAAACTGTTTTTT
v_gene: TRBV5-1; j_gene: TRBJ2-7; abundance: once; d_gene: TRBD2; CDR3aa: CASSSSGTSGSLTYEQYF; CDR3nt: TGCGCCAGCAGCTCATCCGGGACTAGCGGGAGTTTGACCTACGAGCAGTACTTC
v_gene: TRBV28; j_gene: TRBJ1-2; abundance: .; d_gene: .; CDR3aa: CASSLETGGNYGYTF; CDR3nt: TGTGCCAGCAGCCTAGAGACTGGGGGTAACTATGGCTACACCTTC
v_gene: TRBV4-2; j_gene: TRBJ2-7; abundance: .; d_gene: .; CDR3aa: CASSQDGASEQYF; CDR3nt: TGTGCCAGCAGCCAAGATGGGGCAAGCGAGCAGTACTTC
v_gene: TRBV19; j_gene: TRBJ1-3; abundance: .; d_gene: .; CDR3aa: CASTRGNTIYF; CDR3nt: TGTGCCAGTACGCGGGGAAACACCATATATTTT
v_gene: TRBV7-2; j_gene: TRBJ2-5; abundance: .; d_gene: .; CDR3aa: CASSLDGGRVRETQYF; CDR3nt: TGTGCCAGCAGCTTAGATGGAGGCAGGGTGAGAGAGACCCAGTACTTC
v_gene: TRBV7-9; j_gene: TRBJ1-1; abundance: .; d_gene: TRBD1; CDR3aa: CASSLAQGAGTEAFF; CDR3nt: TGTGCCAGCAGCTTAGCTCAGGGGGCTGGGACTGAAGCTTTCTTT
v_gene: TRBV28; j_gene: TRBJ2-2; abundance: .; d_gene: .; CDR3aa: CASSLQWGELFF; CDR3nt: TGTGCCAGCAGTCTCCAATGGGGGGAGCTGTTTTTT